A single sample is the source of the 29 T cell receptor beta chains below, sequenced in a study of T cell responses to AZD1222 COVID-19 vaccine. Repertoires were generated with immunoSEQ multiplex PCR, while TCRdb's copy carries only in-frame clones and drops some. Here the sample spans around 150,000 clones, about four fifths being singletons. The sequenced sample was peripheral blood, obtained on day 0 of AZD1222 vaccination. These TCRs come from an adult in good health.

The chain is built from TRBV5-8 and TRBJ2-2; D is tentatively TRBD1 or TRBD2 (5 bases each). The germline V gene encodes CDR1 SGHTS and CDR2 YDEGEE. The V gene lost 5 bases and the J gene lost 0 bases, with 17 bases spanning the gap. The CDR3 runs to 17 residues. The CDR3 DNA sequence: TGTGCCAGCAGGCCCCCGTCGGGGACGACGAACACCGGGGAGCTGTTTTTT. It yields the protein CASRPPSGTTNTGELFF.

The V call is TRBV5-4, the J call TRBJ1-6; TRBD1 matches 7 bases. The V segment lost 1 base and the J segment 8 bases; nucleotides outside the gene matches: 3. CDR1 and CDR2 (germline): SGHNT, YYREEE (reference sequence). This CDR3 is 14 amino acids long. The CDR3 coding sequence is TGTGCCAGCAGCTTGACAGGGGCCTATTCACCCCTCCACTTT. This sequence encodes CASSLTGAYSPLHF.

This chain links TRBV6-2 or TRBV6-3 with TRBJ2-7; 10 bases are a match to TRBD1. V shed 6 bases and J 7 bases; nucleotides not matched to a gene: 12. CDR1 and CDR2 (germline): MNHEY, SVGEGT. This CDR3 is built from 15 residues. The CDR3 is CASSLRTGGLLEQYF. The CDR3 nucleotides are TGTGCCAGCAGCCTTCGGACAGGGGGACTCTTGGAGCAGTACTTC.

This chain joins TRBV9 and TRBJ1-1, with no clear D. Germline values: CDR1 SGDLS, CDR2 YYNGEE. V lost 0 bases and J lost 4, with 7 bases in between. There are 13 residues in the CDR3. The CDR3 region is CASSVDGVTEAFF. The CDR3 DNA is TGTGCCAGCAGCGTAGATGGGGTCACTGAAGCTTTCTTT.

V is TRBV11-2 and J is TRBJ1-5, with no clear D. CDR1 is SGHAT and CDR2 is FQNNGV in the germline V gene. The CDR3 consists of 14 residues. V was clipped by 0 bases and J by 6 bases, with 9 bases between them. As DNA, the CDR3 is TGTGCCAGCAGCTTAGAGGGTAGTTTTCAGCCCCAGCATTTT. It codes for CASSLEGSFQPQHF.

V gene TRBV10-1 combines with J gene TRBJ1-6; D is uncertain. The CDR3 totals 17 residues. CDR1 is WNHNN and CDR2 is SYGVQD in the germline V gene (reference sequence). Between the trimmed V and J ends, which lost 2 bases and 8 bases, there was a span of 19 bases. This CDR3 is CASSEPEESYDYSPLHF. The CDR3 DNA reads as TGCGCCAGCAGTGAGCCGGAAGAGAGCTACGATTATTCACCCCTCCACTTT.

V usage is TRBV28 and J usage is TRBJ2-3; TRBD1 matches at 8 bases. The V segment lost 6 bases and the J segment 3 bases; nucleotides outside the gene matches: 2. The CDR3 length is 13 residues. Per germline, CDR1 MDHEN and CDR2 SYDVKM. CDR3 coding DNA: TGTGCCAGCAGCGACAGGGGAACAGATACGCAGTATTTT. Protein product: CASSDRGTDTQYF. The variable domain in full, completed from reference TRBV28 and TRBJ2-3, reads DVKVTQSSRYLVKRTGEKVFLECVQDMDHENMFWYRQDPGLGLRLIYFSYDVKMKEKGDIPEGYSVSREKKERFSLILESASTNQTSMYLCASSDRGTDTQYFGPGTRLTVL.

The CDR3 sequence: CASTRGDEQYF. DNA of the CDR3: TGTGCCAGCACTAGGGGAGACGAGCAGTACTTC. This chain uses TRBV6-5 with TRBJ2-7; D is possibly TRBD1 or TRBD2 (5 bases each). Germline V gives CDR1 MNHEY, CDR2 SVGAGI. Trimming removed 7 bases at V and 5 bases at J, with 9 bases between. This CDR3 region has 11 residues.

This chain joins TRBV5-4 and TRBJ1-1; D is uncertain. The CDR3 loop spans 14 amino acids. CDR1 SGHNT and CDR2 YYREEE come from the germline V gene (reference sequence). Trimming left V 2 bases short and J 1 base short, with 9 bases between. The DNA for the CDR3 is TGTGCCAGCAGCTTACAGATCTCGAACACTGAAGCTTTCTTT. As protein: CASSLQISNTEAFF.

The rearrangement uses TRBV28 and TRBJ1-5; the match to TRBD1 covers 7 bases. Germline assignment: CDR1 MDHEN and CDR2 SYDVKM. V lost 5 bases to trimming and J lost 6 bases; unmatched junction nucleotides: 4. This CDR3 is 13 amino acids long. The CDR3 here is CASSGDRAQPQHF. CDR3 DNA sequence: TGTGCCAGCAGTGGTGACAGGGCTCAGCCCCAGCATTTT.

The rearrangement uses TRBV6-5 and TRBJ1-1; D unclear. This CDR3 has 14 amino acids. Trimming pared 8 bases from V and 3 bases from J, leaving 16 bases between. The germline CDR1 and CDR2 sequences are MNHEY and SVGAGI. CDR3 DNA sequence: TGTGCCAGCGGGGATGTCAGAGCCTACACTGAAGCTTTCTTT. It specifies CASGDVRAYTEAFF.

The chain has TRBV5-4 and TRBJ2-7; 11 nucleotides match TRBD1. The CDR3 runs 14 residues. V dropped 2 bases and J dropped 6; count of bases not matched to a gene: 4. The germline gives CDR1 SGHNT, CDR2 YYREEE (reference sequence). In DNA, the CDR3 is TGTGCCAGCAGCTTACGGACAGGGGGCTTCGAGCAGTACTTC. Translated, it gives CASSLRTGGFEQYF.

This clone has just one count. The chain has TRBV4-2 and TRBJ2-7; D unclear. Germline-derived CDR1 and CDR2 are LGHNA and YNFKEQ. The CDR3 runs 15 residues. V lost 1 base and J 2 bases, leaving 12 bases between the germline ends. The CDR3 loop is CASSQGLEQTYEQYF. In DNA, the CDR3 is TGTGCCAGCAGCCAAGGTCTTGAACAGACCTACGAGCAGTACTTC.

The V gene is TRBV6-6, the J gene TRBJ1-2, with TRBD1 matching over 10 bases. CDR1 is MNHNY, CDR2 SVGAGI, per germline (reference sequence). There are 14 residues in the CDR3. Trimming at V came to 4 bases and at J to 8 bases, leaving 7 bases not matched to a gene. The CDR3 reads CASSSRTGGEGYTF. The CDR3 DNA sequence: TGTGCCAGCAGTTCCCGGACAGGGGGGGAGGGCTACACCTTC.

The CDR3 sequence: CASSPGQGNQPQHF. The CDR3 coding sequence is TGTGCCAGCAGCCCCGGACAGGGCAATCAGCCCCAGCATTTT. The rearrangement joins TRBV3-1 (or the pseudogene TRBV3-2) to TRBJ1-5; 7 nucleotides agree with TRBD1. This CDR3 region has 14 residues. The germline V gene has CDR1 LGHDT and CDR2 YNNKEL (reference sequence). V lost 4 bases, J lost 2 bases, and 2 bases stayed unmatched.

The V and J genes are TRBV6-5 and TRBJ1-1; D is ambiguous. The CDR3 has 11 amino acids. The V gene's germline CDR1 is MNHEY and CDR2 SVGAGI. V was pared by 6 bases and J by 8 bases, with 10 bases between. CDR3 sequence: CASSDRREAFF. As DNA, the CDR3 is TGTGCCAGCAGCGATAGACGGGAAGCTTTCTTT.

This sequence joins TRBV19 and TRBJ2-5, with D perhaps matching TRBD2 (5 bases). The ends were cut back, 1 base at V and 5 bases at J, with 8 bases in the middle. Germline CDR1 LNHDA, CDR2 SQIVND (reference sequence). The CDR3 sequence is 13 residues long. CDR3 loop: CASSIGRLETQYF. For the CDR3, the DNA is TGTGCCAGTAGTATAGGGAGGCTCGAGACCCAGTACTTC.

CDR3 in DNA: TGTGCCAGCAGCCCCAGGGGGCCCTACGAGCAGTACTTC. Its protein is CASSPRGPYEQYF. The chain links TRBV7-6 to TRBJ2-7; 8 positions agree with TRBD1. The CDR3 is 13 residues long. CDR1 and CDR2 from the germline V gene are SGHVS and FNYEAQ. After removal of 5 bases from V and 2 bases from J, the junction contained 2 bases not matched to a gene.

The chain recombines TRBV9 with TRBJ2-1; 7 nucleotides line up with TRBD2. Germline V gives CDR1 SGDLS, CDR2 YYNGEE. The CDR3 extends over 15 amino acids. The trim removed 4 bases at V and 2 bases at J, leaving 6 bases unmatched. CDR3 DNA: TGTGCCAGCAGCCGCAGCGGGGCTACCTACAATGAGCAGTTCTTC. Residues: CASSRSGATYNEQFF.

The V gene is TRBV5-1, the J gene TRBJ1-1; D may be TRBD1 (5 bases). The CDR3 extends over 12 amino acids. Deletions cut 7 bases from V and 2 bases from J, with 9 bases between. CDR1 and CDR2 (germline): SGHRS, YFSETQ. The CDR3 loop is CASGGGNTEAFF. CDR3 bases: TGCGCCAGCGGGGGAGGTAACACTGAAGCTTTCTTT. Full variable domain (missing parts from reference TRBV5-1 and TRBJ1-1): KAGVTQTPRYLIKTRGQQVTLSCSPISGHRSVSWYQQTPGQGLQFLFEYFSETQRNKGNFPGRFSGRQFSNSRSEMNVSTLELGDSALYLCASGGGNTEAFFGQGTRLTVV.

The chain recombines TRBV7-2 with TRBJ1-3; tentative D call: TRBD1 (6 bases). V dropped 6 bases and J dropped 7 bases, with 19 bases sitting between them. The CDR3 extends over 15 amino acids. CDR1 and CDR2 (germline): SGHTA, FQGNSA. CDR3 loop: CASSLARLRGNTIYF. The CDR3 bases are TGTGCCAGCAGTCTAGCACGGCTAAGGGGGAACACCATATATTTT.

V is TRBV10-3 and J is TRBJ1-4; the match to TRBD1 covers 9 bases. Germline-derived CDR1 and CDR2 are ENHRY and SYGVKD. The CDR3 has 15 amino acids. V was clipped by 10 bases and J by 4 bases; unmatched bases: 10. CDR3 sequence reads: CATQTGGSFNEKLFF. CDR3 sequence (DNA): TGTGCCACCCAGACAGGGGGTTCCTTTAATGAAAAACTGTTTTTT.

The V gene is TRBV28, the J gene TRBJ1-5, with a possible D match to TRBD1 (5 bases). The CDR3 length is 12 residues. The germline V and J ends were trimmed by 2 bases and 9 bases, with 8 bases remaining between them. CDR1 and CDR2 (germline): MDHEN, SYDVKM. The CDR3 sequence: CASSLRGGPQHF. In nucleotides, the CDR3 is TGTGCCAGCAGTTTAAGGGGAGGGCCCCAGCATTTT.

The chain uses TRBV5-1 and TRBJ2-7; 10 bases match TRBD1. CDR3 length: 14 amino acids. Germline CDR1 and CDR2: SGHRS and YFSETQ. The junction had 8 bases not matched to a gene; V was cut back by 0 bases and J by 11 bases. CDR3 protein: CASSLGDRGLNEYF. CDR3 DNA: TGCGCCAGCAGCTTGGGCGACAGGGGGCTTAACGAGTACTTC.

The CDR3 loop is CAWRGKGIGTGELFF. DNA of the CDR3: TGTGCCTGGAGGGGGAAGGGGATCGGCACCGGGGAGCTGTTTTTT. This chain connects TRBV30 to TRBJ2-2, with D perhaps TRBD1 (5 bases). V gave up 3 bases and J gave up 4 bases, with 15 bases separating them. Germline V gives CDR1 GTSNPN, CDR2 SVGIG (reference sequence). The CDR3 spans 15 residues.

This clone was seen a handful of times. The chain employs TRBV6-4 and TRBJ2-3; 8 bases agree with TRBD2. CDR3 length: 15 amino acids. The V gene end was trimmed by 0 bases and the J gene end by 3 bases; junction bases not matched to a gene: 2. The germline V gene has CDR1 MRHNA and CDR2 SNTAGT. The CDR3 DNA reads TGTGCCAGCAGTGACTCGCGGGGGGCAACAGATACGCAGTATTTT. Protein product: CASSDSRGATDTQYF.

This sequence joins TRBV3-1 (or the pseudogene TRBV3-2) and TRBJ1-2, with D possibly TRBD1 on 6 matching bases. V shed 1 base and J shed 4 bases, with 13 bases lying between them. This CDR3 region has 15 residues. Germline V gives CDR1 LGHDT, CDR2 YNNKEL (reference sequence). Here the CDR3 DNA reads TGTGCCAGCAGCCAAGTAGGGGGTCAAGGCTATGGCTACACCTTC. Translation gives CASSQVGGQGYGYTF.

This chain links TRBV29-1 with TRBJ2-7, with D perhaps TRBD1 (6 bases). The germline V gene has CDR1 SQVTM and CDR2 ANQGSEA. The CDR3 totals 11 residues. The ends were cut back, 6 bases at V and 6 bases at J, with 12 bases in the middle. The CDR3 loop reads CSVKQGTEQYF. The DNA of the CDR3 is TGCAGCGTCAAACAGGGCACCGAGCAGTACTTC.

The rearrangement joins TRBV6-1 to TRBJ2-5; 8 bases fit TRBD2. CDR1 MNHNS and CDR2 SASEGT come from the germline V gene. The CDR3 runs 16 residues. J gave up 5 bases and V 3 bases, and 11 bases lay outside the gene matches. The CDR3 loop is CASSEFSGASGETQYF. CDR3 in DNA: TGTGCCAGCAGTGAGTTTAGCGGGGCCTCAGGGGAGACCCAGTACTTC.